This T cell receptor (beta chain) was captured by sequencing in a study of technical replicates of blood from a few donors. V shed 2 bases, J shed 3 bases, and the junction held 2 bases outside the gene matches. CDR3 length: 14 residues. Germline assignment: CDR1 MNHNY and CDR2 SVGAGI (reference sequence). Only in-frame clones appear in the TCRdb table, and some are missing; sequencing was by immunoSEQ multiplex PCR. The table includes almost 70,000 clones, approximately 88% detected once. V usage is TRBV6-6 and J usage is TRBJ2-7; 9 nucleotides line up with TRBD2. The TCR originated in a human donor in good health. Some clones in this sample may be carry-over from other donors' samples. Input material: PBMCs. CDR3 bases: TGTGCCAGCAGTTACGGTAGCGGGAGCTACGAGCAGTACTTC. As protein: CASSYGSGSYEQYF.